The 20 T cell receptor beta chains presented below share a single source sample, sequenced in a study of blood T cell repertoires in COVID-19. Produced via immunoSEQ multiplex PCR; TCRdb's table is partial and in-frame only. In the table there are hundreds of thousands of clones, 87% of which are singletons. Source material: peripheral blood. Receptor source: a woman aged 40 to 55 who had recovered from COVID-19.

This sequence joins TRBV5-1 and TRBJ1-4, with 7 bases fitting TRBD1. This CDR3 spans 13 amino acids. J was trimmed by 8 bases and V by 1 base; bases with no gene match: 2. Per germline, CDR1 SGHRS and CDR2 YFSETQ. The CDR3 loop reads CASSLRGHEKLFF. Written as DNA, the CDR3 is TGCGCCAGCAGCTTGAGGGGGCACGAAAAACTGTTTTTT.

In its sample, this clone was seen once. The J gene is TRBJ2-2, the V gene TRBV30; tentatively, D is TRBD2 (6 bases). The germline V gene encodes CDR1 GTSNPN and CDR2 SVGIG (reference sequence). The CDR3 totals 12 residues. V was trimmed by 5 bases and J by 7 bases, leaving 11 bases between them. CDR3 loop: CAWGAGLGELFF. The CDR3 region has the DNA TGTGCCTGGGGGGCGGGGCTCGGGGAGCTGTTTTTT.

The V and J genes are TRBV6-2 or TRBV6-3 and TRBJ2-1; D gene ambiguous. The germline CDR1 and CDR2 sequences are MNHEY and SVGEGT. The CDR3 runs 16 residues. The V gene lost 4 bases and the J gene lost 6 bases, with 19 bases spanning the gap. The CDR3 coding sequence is TGTGCCAGCAGTTCCACTGTATTCCTAGATATCAATGAGCAGTTCTTC. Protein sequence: CASSSTVFLDINEQFF.

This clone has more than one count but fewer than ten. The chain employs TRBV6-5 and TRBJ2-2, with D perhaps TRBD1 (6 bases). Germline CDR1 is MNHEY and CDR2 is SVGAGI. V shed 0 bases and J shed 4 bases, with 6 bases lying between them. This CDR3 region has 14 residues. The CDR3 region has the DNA TGTGCCAGCAGTTACTCGGACAGCACCGGGGAGCTGTTTTTT. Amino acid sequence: CASSYSDSTGELFF.

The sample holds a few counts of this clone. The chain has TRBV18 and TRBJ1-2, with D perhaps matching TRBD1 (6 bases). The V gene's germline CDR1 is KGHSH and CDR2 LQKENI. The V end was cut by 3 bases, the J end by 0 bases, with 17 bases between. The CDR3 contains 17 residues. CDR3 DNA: TGTGCCAGCTCACCTTCGACAGGAGCCGATTCTAACTATGGCTACACCTTC. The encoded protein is CASSPSTGADSNYGYTF.

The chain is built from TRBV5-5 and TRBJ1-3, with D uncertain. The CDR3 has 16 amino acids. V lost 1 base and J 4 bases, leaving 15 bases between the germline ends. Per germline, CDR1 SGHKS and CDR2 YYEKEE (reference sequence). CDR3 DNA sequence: TGTGCCAGCAGCTTGAGGAGGGAGATGGTCGGAAACACCATATATTTT. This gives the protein CASSLRREMVGNTIYF.

The CDR3 DNA follows: TGTGCTAGTGGTTTGGTAATAGCTGCTCCCCTTTACGAGCAGTACTTC. As protein: CASGLVIAAPLYEQYF. The chain is built from TRBV12-5 and TRBJ2-7; D remains ambiguous. The ends were cut back, 0 bases at V and 4 bases at J, with 16 bases in the middle. The CDR3 runs 16 residues. CDR1 LGHNT and CDR2 FRNRAP come from the germline V gene.

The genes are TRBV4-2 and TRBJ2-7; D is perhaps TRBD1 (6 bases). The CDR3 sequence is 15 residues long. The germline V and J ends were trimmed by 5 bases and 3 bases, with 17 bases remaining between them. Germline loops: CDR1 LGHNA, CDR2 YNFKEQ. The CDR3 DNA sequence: TGTGCCAGCAGCAACTACGTGACAGGAATCTACGAGCAGTACTTC. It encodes CASSNYVTGIYEQYF.

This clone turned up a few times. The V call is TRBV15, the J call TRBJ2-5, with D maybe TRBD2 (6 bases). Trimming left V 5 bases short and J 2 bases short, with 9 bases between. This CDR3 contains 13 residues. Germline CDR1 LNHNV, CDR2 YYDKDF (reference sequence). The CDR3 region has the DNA TGTGCCACCAGCTGGGGGGTTCAAGAGACCCAGTACTTC. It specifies CATSWGVQETQYF.

CDR3 DNA: TGTGCCAGCAGTCCCGGGACAGGGGTCTACACCTTC. It is translated as CASSPGTGVYTF. The chain recombines TRBV2 with TRBJ1-2; 10 nucleotides match TRBD1. There are 12 residues in the CDR3. Germline V CDR1 and CDR2: SNHLY, FYNNEI. After removal of 5 bases from V and 10 bases from J, the junction contained 4 bases not matched to a gene.

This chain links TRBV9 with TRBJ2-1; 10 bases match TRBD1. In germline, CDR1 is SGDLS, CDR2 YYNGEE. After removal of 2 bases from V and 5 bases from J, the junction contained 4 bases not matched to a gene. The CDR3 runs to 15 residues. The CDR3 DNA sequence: TGTGCCAGCAGCGTTAGGGACAGGGGAAACAATGAGCAGTTCTTC. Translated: CASSVRDRGNNEQFF.

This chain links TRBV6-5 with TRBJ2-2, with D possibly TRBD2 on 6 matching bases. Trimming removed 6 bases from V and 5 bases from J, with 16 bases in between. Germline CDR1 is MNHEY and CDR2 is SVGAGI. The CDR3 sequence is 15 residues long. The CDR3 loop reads CASSPAGSGTGELFF. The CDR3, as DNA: TGTGCCAGCAGCCCCGCCGGGAGTGGTACCGGGGAGCTGTTTTTT.

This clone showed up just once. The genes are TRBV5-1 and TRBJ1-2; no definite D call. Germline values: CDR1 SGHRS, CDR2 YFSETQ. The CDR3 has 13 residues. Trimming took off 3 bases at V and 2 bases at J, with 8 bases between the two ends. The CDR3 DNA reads TGCGCCAGCAGCTACAGTAAAAACTATGGCTACACCTTC. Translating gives CASSYSKNYGYTF.

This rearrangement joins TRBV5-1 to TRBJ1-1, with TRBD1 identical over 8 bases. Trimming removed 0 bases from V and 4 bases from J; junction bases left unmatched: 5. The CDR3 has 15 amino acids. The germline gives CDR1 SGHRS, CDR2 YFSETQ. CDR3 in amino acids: CASSLEDREGTEAFF. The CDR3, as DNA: TGCGCCAGCAGCTTGGAGGACAGGGAGGGCACTGAAGCTTTCTTT.

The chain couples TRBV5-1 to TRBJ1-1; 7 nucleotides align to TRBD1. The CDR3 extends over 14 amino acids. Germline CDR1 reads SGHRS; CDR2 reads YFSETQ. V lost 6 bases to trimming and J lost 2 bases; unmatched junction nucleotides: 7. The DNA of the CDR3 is TGCGCCAGCAACCCCGGGACAGTCAACACTGAAGCTTTCTTT. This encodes CASNPGTVNTEAFF.

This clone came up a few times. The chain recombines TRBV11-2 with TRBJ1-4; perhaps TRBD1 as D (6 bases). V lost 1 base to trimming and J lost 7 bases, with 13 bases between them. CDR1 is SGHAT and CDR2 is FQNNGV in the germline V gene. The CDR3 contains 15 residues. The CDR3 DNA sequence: TGTGCCAGCAGCTTAGCTGGGGGCAATGGTGAAAAACTGTTTTTT. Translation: CASSLAGGNGEKLFF.

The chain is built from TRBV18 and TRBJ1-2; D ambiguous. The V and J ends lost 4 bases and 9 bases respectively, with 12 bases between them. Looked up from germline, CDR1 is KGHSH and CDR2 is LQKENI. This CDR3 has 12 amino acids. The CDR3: CASSQYLESYTF. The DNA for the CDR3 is TGTGCCAGCTCACAATATTTGGAGAGCTACACCTTC.

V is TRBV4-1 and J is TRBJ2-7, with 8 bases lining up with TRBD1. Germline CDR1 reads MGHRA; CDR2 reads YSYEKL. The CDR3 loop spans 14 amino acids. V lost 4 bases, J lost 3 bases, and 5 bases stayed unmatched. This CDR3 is CASSRGQENYEQYF. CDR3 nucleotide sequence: TGCGCCAGCAGCCGGGGACAGGAGAACTACGAGCAGTACTTC.

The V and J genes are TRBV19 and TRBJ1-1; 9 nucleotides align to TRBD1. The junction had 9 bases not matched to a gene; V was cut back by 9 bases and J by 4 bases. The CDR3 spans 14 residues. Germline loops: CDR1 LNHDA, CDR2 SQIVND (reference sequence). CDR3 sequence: CASRRDREVTEAFF. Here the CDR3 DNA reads TGTGCCAGCCGAAGGGACAGGGAGGTCACTGAAGCTTTCTTT. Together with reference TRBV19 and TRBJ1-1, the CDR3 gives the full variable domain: DGGITQSPKYLFRKEGQNVTLSCEQNLNHDAMYWYRQDPGQGLRLIYYSQIVNDFQKGDIAEGYSVSREKKESFPLTVTSAQKNPTAFYLCASRRDREVTEAFFGQGTRLTVV.

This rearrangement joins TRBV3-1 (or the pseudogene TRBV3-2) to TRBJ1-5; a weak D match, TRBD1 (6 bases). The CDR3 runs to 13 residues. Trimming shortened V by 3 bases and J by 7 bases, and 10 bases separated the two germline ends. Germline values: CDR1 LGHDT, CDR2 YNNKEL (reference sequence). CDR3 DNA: TGTGCCAGCAGCCAGATGGGACACCAGCCCCAGCATTTT. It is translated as CASSQMGHQPQHF.